The 12 T cell receptor beta chains below come from one sample, sequenced in a study of technical replicates of blood from four donors. Clones were read by immunoSEQ multiplex PCR, and TCRdb kept only the in-frame ones, dropping some. The table has more than 75,000 clones, about 92% seen once. The sequenced sample was T cells isolated from PBMCs. The source is a human donor in good health.

The chain employs TRBV2 and TRBJ2-2; D is ambiguous. Trimming stripped 7 bases from V and 6 bases from J, with 6 bases between. Looked up from germline, CDR1 is SNHLY and CDR2 is FYNNEI. The CDR3 is made up of 11 amino acids. The CDR3 reads CASTNAGELFF. The CDR3 DNA follows: TGTGCCAGCACCAATGCCGGGGAGCTGTTTTTT. Using reference TRBV2 and TRBJ2-2 for the parts outside the CDR3, the full variable domain is EPEVTQTPSHQVTQMGQEVILRCVPISNHLYFYWYRQILGQKVEFLVSFYNNEISEKSEIFDDQFSVERPDGSNFTLKIRSTKLEDSAMYFCASTNAGELFFGEGSRLTVL.

V and J are TRBV5-1 and TRBJ2-7, with 10 positions matching TRBD2. This CDR3 is 15 amino acids long. V dropped 1 base and J dropped 5; count of bases not matched to a gene: 6. The germline V gene has CDR1 SGHRS and CDR2 YFSETQ. The CDR3 nucleotides read TGCGCCAGCAGCTTGACCACCCTAGCGGGAGACGAGCAGTACTTC. The encoded protein is CASSLTTLAGDEQYF.

The J gene is TRBJ1-1, the V gene TRBV5-1; 7 nucleotides agree with TRBD1. Per the germline V gene, CDR1 is SGHRS and CDR2 is YFSETQ. The CDR3 extends over 15 amino acids. V trimming: 2 bases; J trimming: 1 base; junction bases outside the gene matches: 5. The CDR3 region has the DNA TGCGCCAGCAGCTTAGCCGGGACAGCGAACACTGAAGCTTTCTTT. It specifies CASSLAGTANTEAFF.

This clone was counted at least ten times. The chain has TRBV4-1 and TRBJ2-1, with unresolved D. Per germline, CDR1 MGHRA and CDR2 YSYEKL. Trimming shortened V by 0 bases and J by 6 bases, and 6 bases separated the two germline ends. The CDR3 totals 13 residues. The DNA for the CDR3 is TGCGCCAGCAGCCAAGATTCCGGCAATGAGCAGTTCTTC. Protein sequence: CASSQDSGNEQFF.

The chain is built from TRBV28 and TRBJ2-7, with a possible D match to TRBD2 (6 bases). With 2 bases removed from V and 3 bases from J, the gap between germline ends came to 14 bases. Germline V gives CDR1 MDHEN, CDR2 SYDVKM. CDR3 length: 15 amino acids. CDR3 bases: TGTGCCAGCAGTTTACTGGCAAAGGGAGGCTACGAGCAGTACTTC. It specifies CASSLLAKGGYEQYF.

The rearrangement uses TRBV10-3 and TRBJ2-7; a possible D gene is TRBD1 (5 bases). The germline CDR1 and CDR2 sequences are ENHRY and SYGVKD. V dropped 3 bases and J dropped 4 bases, with 16 bases sitting between them. There are 15 residues in the CDR3. CDR3 in amino acids: CAISESQGPGYEQYF. The CDR3 DNA is TGTGCCATCAGTGAATCCCAGGGTCCCGGGTACGAGCAGTACTTC.

The chain couples TRBV28 to TRBJ2-5, with D possibly being TRBD1 (6 bases). Germline CDR1 is MDHEN and CDR2 is SYDVKM. The CDR3 spans 18 residues. V was cut by 1 base and J by 3 bases, with 21 bases left in between. Here the CDR3 reads CASSLLPLRGSVKETQYF. Here the CDR3 DNA reads TGTGCCAGCAGTTTATTACCGCTCAGGGGTTCTGTTAAAGAGACCCAGTACTTC.

A remark on this clone: The junction departs from germline at one end; a sequencing error may be responsible. This chain uses TRBV28 with TRBJ2-2, with D perhaps matching TRBD2 (5 bases). Germline V gene lookup returns CDR1 MDHEN and CDR2 SYDVKM. This CDR3 spans 15 amino acids. As DNA, the CDR3 is TGCGGCAGTTGGACTTCGGCGGCGAACACCGGGGAGCTGTTTTTT. This sequence encodes CGSWTSAANTGELFF.

CDR3 in amino acids: CAIQGPGQGKGEQFF. The CDR3 DNA follows: TGTGCCATCCAGGGACCGGGACAGGGGAAAGGAGAACAGTTCTTC. The rearrangement uses TRBV10-3 and TRBJ2-1; 10 bases are a match to TRBD1. The CDR3 has 15 residues. V shed 8 bases and J 13 bases; nucleotides not matched to a gene: 17. Germline V CDR1 and CDR2: ENHRY, SYGVKD.

The CDR3 nucleotides read TGCGCCAGCAGCCAACCACGGACTAGCGGGACTCTCTACGAGCAGTACTTC. Translating it yields CASSQPRTSGTLYEQYF. This sequence joins TRBV4-1 and TRBJ2-7; 12 positions agree with TRBD2. There are 17 residues in the CDR3. Per the germline V gene, CDR1 is MGHRA and CDR2 is YSYEKL. Germline trimming cut 2 bases from V and 3 bases from J; bases unmatched to any gene: 8.

This rearrangement joins TRBV19 to TRBJ1-5; unclear D gene. CDR1 and CDR2 (germline): LNHDA, SQIVND (reference sequence). Trimming took off 9 bases at V and 0 bases at J, with 9 bases between the two ends. The CDR3 runs to 13 residues. The CDR3 reads CASQDYSNQPQHF. The CDR3 coding sequence is TGTGCCAGCCAGGACTATAGCAATCAGCCCCAGCATTTT.

The chain recombines TRBV10-1 with TRBJ2-5; 8 nucleotides line up with TRBD1. V shed 5 bases and J 4 bases; nucleotides not matched to a gene: 9. The CDR3 is made up of 15 amino acids. Germline V lookup: CDR1 WNHNN, CDR2 SYGVQD (reference sequence). CDR3 amino acids: CASSTGQGRGETQYF. The CDR3, as DNA: TGCGCCAGCAGTACCGGACAGGGTAGGGGAGAGACCCAGTACTTC.